This T cell receptor beta chain is from a study of T cell repertoires in cytomegalovirus infection. Study overall: Public signatures in TCR beta pointed to CMV infection and matching HLA type.

Remarks on this clonotype: The antigen is undetermined.

Germline assignment: CDR1 MNHEY and CDR2 SVGEGT. The V end was cut by 1 base, the J end by 0 bases, with 13 bases between. CDR3 length: 16 residues. Study-wide results and caveats: Cumulative frequency of public TCR beta families picked out carriers of CMV plus the relevant HLA. CMV-specific TCR beta clonotypes restricted by HLA-C dominated the ex vivo response.

TCRdb fed the reads into MiXCR, producing one record per CDR3 protein. The sample consists of roughly 300,000 distinct CDR3 sequences, roughly 9.5% of them appearing once. This sequence was found in a human donor in good health (CMV status not recorded). Some clones in this sample may be carry-over from other donors' samples. Material for sequencing was PBMCs. The chain links TRBV6-2 or TRBV6-3 to TRBJ2-7; D is ambiguous. The CDR3, as DNA: TGTGCCAGCAGTTACTTACTATCCATTTCCTCCTACGAGCAGTACTTC. Its protein is CASSYLLSISSYEQYF.